This TCR beta chain was identified during a study of OX40 agonist ivuxolimab in advanced cancers. For the study at large: As their treatment, patients were administered ivuxolimab, an agonistic anti-OX40 (CD134) antibody. Under the entry rules, prior anti-PD-1, anti-PD-L1 or anti-CTLA-4 therapy was allowed, and roughly 41% had some.

Germline V gene lookup returns CDR1 KGHSH and CDR2 LQKENI. J lost 2 bases, V lost 3 bases, and 1 base had no gene match. The CDR3 length is 14 residues. Study-level results: Averaging showed that CD8+ T cells had more expanded clones than CD4+ did.

The table came from immunoSEQ multiplex PCR; TCRdb's copy has only in-frame clones and leaves some out. The sample has some 77,000 clones, about 90% seen once. Regarding this clone: Its antigen is still unknown.

J is TRBJ2-3 and V is TRBV18, with 8 bases that match TRBD2. The input for sequencing was CD4+ or CD8+ T cells sorted from blood, taken in a trial of the OX40 agonist ivuxolimab. The clonotype originates from an adult with an advanced solid tumor such as melanoma, head and neck, liver or kidney cancer. CDR3 residues: CASSPSGVTDTQYF. CDR3 sequence (DNA): TGTGCCAGCTCACCTAGCGGGGTCACAGATACGCAGTATTTT.